This TCR beta chain stems from a study of T-cell reconstitution after alpha-beta-depleted transplantation in children. This CDR3 has 15 amino acids. Germline-derived CDR1 and CDR2 are SGHTA and FQGNSA. Between the trimmed V and J ends, which lost 1 base and 4 bases, there was a span of 13 bases. Unique molecular identifiers were incorporated when the TCRbeta library was constructed. TCRdb re-analysed the PCR reads in MiXCR, keeping a single row per CDR3 protein. The data show 600,000 to 700,000 distinct CDR3 sequences, 16% seen once. The sample holds many counts of this clonotype. The source of this sequence is a human donor who donated a stem cell graft to a child with acute myeloid leukemia. The specimen was PBMCs from the stem cell graft donor, collected from the stem cell graft. V is TRBV7-2 and J is TRBJ2-5, with D possibly being TRBD1 (6 bases). The CDR3 DNA is TGTGCCAGCAGCTTAGGCTCCGGGACACGAGAGACCCAGTACTTC. It translates to CASSLGSGTRETQYF.